This T cell receptor (beta chain) was profiled in a study of blood T cell repertoires in COVID-19. Study-wide background: The cDNA or gDNA used as material had been derived from T cells, B-cell-depleted T cells, or PBMCs.

Patients in Seattle were enrolled during active infection, then followed longitudinally. Sequenced by immunoSEQ multiplex PCR; TCRdb stores in-frame clones only, minus some. The sample includes more than 200,000 clones, 88% of them seen just once. Sequenced material: peripheral blood. The clonotype comes from a woman in her twenties or thirties with COVID-19, enrolled during active disease.

The CDR3 DNA follows: TGCGCCAGCAGCACGGGGACAGGAGGATCTAATGAAAAACTGTTTTTT. Amino acid sequence: CASSTGTGGSNEKLFF. The rearrangement uses TRBV5-1 and TRBJ1-4; 8 nucleotides line up with TRBD1. The CDR3 has 16 amino acids. Germline-derived CDR1 and CDR2 are SGHRS and YFSETQ. The J segment lost 3 bases and the V segment lost 4 bases, leaving 8 bases of the junction unmatched.